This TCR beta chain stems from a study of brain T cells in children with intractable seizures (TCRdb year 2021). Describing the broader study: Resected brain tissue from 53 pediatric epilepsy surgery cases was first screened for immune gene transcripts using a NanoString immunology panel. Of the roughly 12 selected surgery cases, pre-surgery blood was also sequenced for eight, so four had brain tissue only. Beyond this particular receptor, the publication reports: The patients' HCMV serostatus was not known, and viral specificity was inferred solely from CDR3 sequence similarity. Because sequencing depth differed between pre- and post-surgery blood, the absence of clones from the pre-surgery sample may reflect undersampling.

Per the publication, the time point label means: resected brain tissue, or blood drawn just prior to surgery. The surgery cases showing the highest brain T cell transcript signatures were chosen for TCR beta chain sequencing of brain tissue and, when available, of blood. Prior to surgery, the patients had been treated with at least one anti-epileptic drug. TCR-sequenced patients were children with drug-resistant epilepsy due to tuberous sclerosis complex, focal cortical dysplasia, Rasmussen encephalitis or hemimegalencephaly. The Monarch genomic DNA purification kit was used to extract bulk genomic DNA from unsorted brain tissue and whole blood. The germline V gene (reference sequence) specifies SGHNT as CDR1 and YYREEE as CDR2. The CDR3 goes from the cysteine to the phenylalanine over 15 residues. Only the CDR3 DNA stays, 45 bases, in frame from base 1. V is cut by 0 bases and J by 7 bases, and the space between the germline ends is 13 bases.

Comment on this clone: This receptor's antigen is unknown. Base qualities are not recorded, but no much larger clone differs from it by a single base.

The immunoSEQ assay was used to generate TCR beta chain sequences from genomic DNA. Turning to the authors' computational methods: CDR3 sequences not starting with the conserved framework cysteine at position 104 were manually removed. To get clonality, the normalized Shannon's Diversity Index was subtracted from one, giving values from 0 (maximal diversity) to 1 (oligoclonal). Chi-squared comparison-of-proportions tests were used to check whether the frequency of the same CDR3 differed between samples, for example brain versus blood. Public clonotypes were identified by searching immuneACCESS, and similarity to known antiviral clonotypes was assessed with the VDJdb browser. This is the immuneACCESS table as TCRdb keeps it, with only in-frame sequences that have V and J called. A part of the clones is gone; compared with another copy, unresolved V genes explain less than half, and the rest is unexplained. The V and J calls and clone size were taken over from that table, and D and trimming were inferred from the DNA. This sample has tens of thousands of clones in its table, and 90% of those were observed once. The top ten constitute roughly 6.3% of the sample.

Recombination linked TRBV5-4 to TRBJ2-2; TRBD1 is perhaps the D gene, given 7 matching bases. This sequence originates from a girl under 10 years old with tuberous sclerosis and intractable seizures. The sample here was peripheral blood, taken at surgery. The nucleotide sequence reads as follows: TGTGCCAGCAGCTTGGGACAGGGAGGATTCGGGGAGCTGTTTTTT. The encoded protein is CASSLGQGGFGELFF.